These 14 T cell receptor beta chains were all obtained from the same sample, sequenced in a study of response to subunit inactivated influenza vaccine. TCRdb re-called the RT-PCR reads with MiXCR, one entry per CDR3 protein. The sample gives roughly 570,000 distinct CDR3 sequences, 12% to 15% of which show up once; roughly 10% is in the top ten. Sequenced here: PBMCs from blood, sampled 11 to 12 days after vaccination. The receptors were gathered from a man aged 50 or older who received an inactivated influenza vaccine.

The chain's CDR3 is CASSSSTPYEQYF. The DNA for the CDR3 is TGTGCCAGCAGCTCCTCGACACCCTACGAGCAGTACTTC. V and J are TRBV7-2 and TRBJ2-7; D gene unclear. Germline V gives CDR1 SGHTA, CDR2 FQGNSA. V was clipped by 4 bases and J by 2 bases, with 9 bases between them. This CDR3 region has 13 residues.

This clonotype was detected only a few times. The chain is built from TRBV28 and TRBJ1-5; 8 bases align to TRBD1. V was pared by 3 bases and J by 8 bases, with 12 bases of the junction left unmatched. Germline lookup yields CDR1 MDHEN and CDR2 SYDVKM. This CDR3 comprises 16 residues. The CDR3 DNA reads TGTGCCAGCAGTTTGCAGGGGGCAATCAATCAGAAGCCCCAGCATTTT. Encoded protein: CASSLQGAINQKPQHF.

This clonotype has a handful of counts. The chain employs TRBV11-2 and TRBJ1-1, with D possibly TRBD1 on 6 matching bases. The CDR3 is made up of 14 amino acids. The germline V and J ends were trimmed by 1 base and 5 bases, with 11 bases remaining between them. Looked up from germline, CDR1 is SGHAT and CDR2 is FQNNGV. The CDR3 spells CASSLVQGMTEAFF. CDR3 in DNA: TGTGCCAGCAGCTTAGTTCAGGGGATGACTGAAGCTTTCTTT.

This rearrangement joins TRBV9 to TRBJ2-1, with D possibly matching TRBD2 (7 bases). The length of the CDR3 is 16 residues. Germline V gene lookup returns CDR1 SGDLS and CDR2 YYNGEE. Deletions cut 4 bases from V and 5 bases from J, with 19 bases between. The DNA for the CDR3 is TGTGCCAGCAGCCGCTACGCGGGGGCGCGGGACAATGAGCAGTTCTTC. The encoded protein is CASSRYAGARDNEQFF.

This chain connects TRBV5-1 to TRBJ2-5; 7 bases line up with TRBD1. The J segment lost 5 bases and the V segment lost 4 bases, leaving 8 bases of the junction unmatched. This CDR3 spans 14 amino acids. Germline V gene sequence: CDR1 SGHRS, CDR2 YFSETQ. This chain's CDR3 is CASSLTGSKETQYF. The CDR3 DNA reads as TGCGCCAGCAGCCTGACAGGGTCTAAGGAGACCCAGTACTTC.

In its sample, this clonotype was seen a few times. This chain links TRBV6-2 or TRBV6-3 with TRBJ1-5; a weak D match, TRBD1 (6 bases). CDR3 length: 16 residues. Germline CDR1 reads MNHEY; CDR2 reads SVGEGT. The ends were cut back, 1 base at V and 2 bases at J, with 12 bases in the middle. The CDR3 sequence is CASSYFGGGRNQPQHF. DNA for the CDR3: TGTGCCAGCAGTTACTTCGGTGGGGGCCGCAATCAGCCCCAGCATTTT.

This clonotype was seen a few times. The rearrangement joins TRBV10-3 to TRBJ2-6, with D maybe TRBD1 (5 bases). V was trimmed by 10 bases and J by 4 bases, leaving 17 bases between them. CDR3 length: 15 residues. Germline assignment: CDR1 ENHRY and CDR2 SYGVKD. DNA for the CDR3: TGTGCCACCAGGCAGGGCCAGAGAGGGGCCAACGTCCTGACTTTC. Translation gives CATRQGQRGANVLTF.

This clonotype was counted ten times or more. The chain has TRBV28 and TRBJ2-7; no firm D call. The CDR3 has 15 amino acids. The ends were cut back, 3 bases at V and 0 bases at J, with 12 bases in the middle. Germline V gene sequence: CDR1 MDHEN, CDR2 SYDVKM. CDR3 sequence reads: CASSFYSGPSYEQYF. The CDR3 DNA is TGTGCCAGCAGTTTCTATTCCGGGCCCTCCTACGAGCAGTACTTC.

This clonotype turned up a few times. The chain joins TRBV7-8 to TRBJ2-1; 9 positions agree with TRBD2. Germline V CDR1 and CDR2: SGHVS, FQNEAQ. CDR3 size: 15 residues. V shed 6 bases and J 0 bases; nucleotides not matched to a gene: 3. CDR3: CASRRGRDSYNEQFF. The CDR3 region has the DNA TGTGCCAGCAGGCGCGGGAGGGACTCCTACAATGAGCAGTTCTTC.

The J gene is TRBJ2-7, the V gene TRBV4-3; 8 bases fit TRBD1. Per germline, CDR1 LGHNA and CDR2 YSLEER. V shed 3 bases and J 4 bases; nucleotides not matched to a gene: 2. CDR3 size: 13 residues. The DNA for the CDR3 is TGCGCCAGCAGCCAGAGACAGGGGTACGAGCAGTACTTC. The encoded protein is CASSQRQGYEQYF.

This clonotype was seen more than once but under ten times. The chain recombines TRBV12-3 or TRBV12-4 with TRBJ1-5, with 7 bases lining up with TRBD1. CDR3 size: 18 residues. J was trimmed by 0 bases and V by 6 bases; bases with no gene match: 14. The CDR3 loop is CASRTGAGDRYSNQPQHF. CDR3 sequence (DNA): TGTGCCAGCAGAACAGGGGCCGGAGATAGGTATAGCAATCAGCCCCAGCATTTT.

This chain uses TRBV29-1 with TRBJ2-7; TRBD1 aligns across 8 bases. The junction had 15 bases not matched to a gene; V was cut back by 2 bases and J by 3 bases. Germline lookup yields CDR1 SQVTM and CDR2 ANQGSEA. This CDR3 is 17 amino acids long. CDR3 coding DNA: TGCAGCGTTGAAAACGGGGGCGCGCGACAGGGGATCTACGAGCAGTACTTC. As protein: CSVENGGARQGIYEQYF.

This clonotype appeared a few times. The V and J genes are TRBV3-1 and TRBJ2-1; possibly TRBD1 or TRBD2 for D (5 bases each). CDR3 size: 14 residues. Per the germline V gene, CDR1 is LGHDT and CDR2 is YNNKEL (reference sequence). V gave up 4 bases and J gave up 8 bases, with 15 bases separating them. CDR3 sequence (DNA): TGTGCCAGCAGCCGGGACGTCCTCGCCCATGAGCAGTTCTTC. Translation: CASSRDVLAHEQFF.

V usage is TRBV4-2 and J usage is TRBJ1-1; 7 bases are a match to TRBD1. The V segment lost 3 bases and the J segment 11 bases; nucleotides outside the gene matches: 12. This CDR3 is built from 14 residues. Germline CDR1 reads LGHNA; CDR2 reads YNFKEQ. CDR3 DNA sequence: TGTGCCAGCAGCCAGGCGGACAGGTCCCATAGGGCTTTCTTT. Translated: CASSQADRSHRAFF.